The subject of this entry is one T cell receptor beta chain. Its cognate antigen is unknown. One junction end does not reproduce the germline sequence, and a read error may be involved. These data come from a study of OX40 agonist ivuxolimab in advanced cancers. In the study overall: Aged roughly 20 to 79 with a mean of approximately 60 years, they were under 85% male.

The method was immunoSEQ multiplex PCR; TCRdb's version includes in-frame clones alone and lacks a portion of them. Here the sample spans 100,000 to 120,000 clones, more than 85% being singletons. The germline V gene has CDR1 MNHEY and CDR2 SMNVEV (reference sequence). CDR3 length: 13 residues. Overall study results and limits: Some nonresponders likewise displayed low normalized T-cell clonal expansion.

The receptor was derived from an adult with an advanced solid tumor such as melanoma, head and neck, liver or kidney cancer. The chain has TRBV27 and TRBJ1-5; no firm D call. The sample consisted of CD4+ or CD8+ T cells sorted from blood, taken in a trial of the OX40 agonist ivuxolimab. This CDR3 reads CASRTRPPQAQHF. CDR3 sequence (DNA): TGTGCCAGCAGGACACGCCCGCCTCAGGCCCAGCATTTT.